The 22 T cell receptor beta chains below all came from one sample that was sequenced in a study of cytomegalovirus exposure and HLA in healthy donors. Measured with immunoSEQ multiplex PCR; TCRdb has only the in-frame clones, and not every one. This table has approximately 100,000 clones, about 90% appearing once. The sample taken for sequencing was PBMCs. The receptors originated from a man aged 18 to 29 in good health and CMV-seropositive.

The CDR3 bases are TGTGCCATCAGCTGGTCTCGTGAGGAGACCCAGTACTTC. Translation: CAISWSREETQYF. This chain joins TRBV10-3 and TRBJ2-5, with D unresolved. Per germline, CDR1 ENHRY and CDR2 SYGVKD. V lost 6 bases and J lost 5, with 13 bases in between. The CDR3 runs 13 residues.

V is TRBV5-6 and J is TRBJ1-5; a possible D gene is TRBD1 (5 bases). Trimming shortened V by 5 bases and J by 3 bases, and 18 bases separated the two germline ends. The CDR3 is made up of 16 amino acids. CDR1 and CDR2 from the germline V gene are SGHDT and YYEEEE. The CDR3 bases are TGTGCCAGCAGTAACTGGGGACTGTTAACCAATCAGCCCCAGCATTTT. Residues: CASSNWGLLTNQPQHF. The complete variable domain, with remaining parts taken from reference TRBV5-6 and TRBJ1-5, reads DAGVTQSPTHLIKTRGQQVTLRCSPKSGHDTVSWYQQALGQGPQFIFQYYEEEERQRGNFPDRFSGHQFPNYSSELNVNALLLGDSALYLCASSNWGLLTNQPQHFGDGTRLSIL.

This rearrangement joins TRBV4-1 to TRBJ2-1; weak D call: TRBD1 (6 bases). There are 12 residues in the CDR3. The V end was cut by 0 bases, the J end by 10 bases, with 7 bases between. Germline V gene data show CDR1 as MGHRA and CDR2 as YSYEKL. The DNA for the CDR3 is TGCGCCAGCAGCCAAGACGGACAGGAGCAGTTCTTC. Translation gives CASSQDGQEQFF.

The chain combines TRBV19 with TRBJ2-1, with TRBD1 as a possible D gene (5 bases). There are 15 residues in the CDR3. Germline CDR1 is LNHDA and CDR2 is SQIVND (reference sequence). With 3 bases removed from V and 0 bases from J, the gap between germline ends came to 9 bases. CDR3 residues: CASSIWGSSYNEQFF. In DNA form, the CDR3 reads TGTGCCAGTAGTATTTGGGGCAGCTCCTACAATGAGCAGTTCTTC.

This rearrangement joins TRBV20-1 to TRBJ2-7; D unresolved. Germline CDR1 is DFQATT and CDR2 is SNEGSKA (reference sequence). The CDR3 runs 11 residues. Trimming left V 7 bases short and J 9 bases short, with 16 bases between. The CDR3 is CSVLAPGLQYF. In DNA form, the CDR3 reads TGCAGTGTTTTAGCCCCCGGGTTGCAGTACTTC.

J is TRBJ2-6 and V is TRBV28; maybe TRBD1 (5 bases). This CDR3 has 15 amino acids. Germline V gives CDR1 MDHEN, CDR2 SYDVKM. Trimming removed 6 bases at V and 4 bases at J, with 13 bases between. CDR3 loop: CASSPRGAGANVLTF. The CDR3 DNA is TGTGCCAGCAGCCCAAGGGGCGCCGGGGCCAACGTCCTGACTTTC.

The CDR3, as DNA: TGTGCCAGCAGCTCGGACAGGGAGGGGCGGGAGCTGTTTTTT. It specifies CASSSDREGRELFF. The chain employs TRBV13 and TRBJ2-2; TRBD1 is a possible D gene (8 bases). The CDR3 has 14 amino acids. Deletions cut 4 bases from V and 9 bases from J, with 15 bases between. Germline CDR1 and CDR2: PRHDT and FYEKMQ (reference sequence).

Here the CDR3 DNA reads TGTGCCAGCAGTGGTGACAGGGCCAACTACGAGCAGTACTTC. Protein sequence: CASSGDRANYEQYF. V usage is TRBV2 and J usage is TRBJ2-7, with TRBD1 matching 7 bases. The trim removed 4 bases at V and 3 bases at J, leaving 6 bases unmatched. The CDR3 runs 14 residues. Germline CDR1 SNHLY, CDR2 FYNNEI.

This rearrangement joins TRBV10-3 to TRBJ1-2; D gene ambiguous. Germline-derived CDR1 and CDR2 are ENHRY and SYGVKD. The CDR3 runs 12 residues. Between the trimmed V and J ends, which lost 7 bases and 4 bases, there was a span of 10 bases. The CDR3 here is CAITGESYGYTF. The CDR3 DNA reads as TGTGCCATCACCGGGGAAAGCTATGGCTACACCTTC.

The rearrangement links TRBV2 to TRBJ2-7, with a tentative D call TRBD1 (6 bases). V was shortened by 3 bases and J by 0 bases, with 12 bases between the two germline ends. CDR1 and CDR2 (germline): SNHLY, FYNNEI. This CDR3 spans 15 amino acids. The CDR3 region is CASSDPGESSYEQYF. Here the CDR3 DNA reads TGTGCCAGCAGTGACCCAGGGGAGAGCTCCTACGAGCAGTACTTC.

The rearrangement uses TRBV29-1 and TRBJ2-1; TRBD1 aligns across 9 bases. This CDR3 comprises 14 residues. The germline CDR1 and CDR2 sequences are SQVTM and ANQGSEA. Trimming at V came to 2 bases and at J to 8 bases, leaving 7 bases not matched to a gene. CDR3 in amino acids: CSVETGGVGYEQFF. The CDR3 DNA is TGCAGCGTTGAAACAGGGGGCGTAGGCTATGAGCAGTTCTTC.

This clone was counted a few times. The rearrangement uses TRBV11-3 and TRBJ2-7; maybe TRBD2 (6 bases). V was shortened by 5 bases and J by 6 bases, with 23 bases between the two germline ends. CDR3 size: 16 residues. CDR1 and CDR2 (germline): SGHNT, YENEEA. The CDR3: CASSLTHAGNAPEQYF. CDR3 bases: TGTGCCAGCAGCCTAACCCACGCGGGGAACGCACCCGAGCAGTACTTC.

The V and J genes are TRBV9 and TRBJ2-7; 9 bases are shared with TRBD1. CDR3 length equals 14 residues. V lost 4 bases to trimming and J lost 2 bases; unmatched junction nucleotides: 4. CDR1 SGDLS and CDR2 YYNGEE come from the germline V gene. The CDR3 loop is CASSKGQGPYEQYF. DNA of the CDR3: TGTGCCAGCAGCAAAGGACAGGGGCCCTACGAGCAGTACTTC.

The V call is TRBV7-9, the J call TRBJ2-1, with TRBD2 matching over 11 bases. Trimming removed 5 bases from V and 8 bases from J; junction bases left unmatched: 8. CDR3 size: 15 residues. Germline CDR1 SEHNR, CDR2 FQNEAQ (reference sequence). CDR3 region: CASSPTSGRVHEQFF. CDR3 DNA: TGTGCCAGCAGCCCAACTAGCGGGAGAGTACATGAGCAGTTCTTC.

J is TRBJ2-7 and V is TRBV4-1; TRBD2 aligns across 8 bases. The length of the CDR3 is 16 residues. Germline loops: CDR1 MGHRA, CDR2 YSYEKL. The ends lost 2 bases at V and 4 bases at J; junction bases unmatched: 10. CDR3 loop: CASSQLGQRELYEQYF. CDR3 in DNA: TGCGCCAGCAGCCAACTCGGCCAGCGGGAGTTGTACGAGCAGTACTTC.

This chain joins TRBV19 and TRBJ2-5, with D tentatively TRBD2 (6 bases). The germline CDR1 and CDR2 sequences are LNHDA and SQIVND (reference sequence). Trimming took 4 bases from V and 4 from J, leaving 16 bases between them. The CDR3 spans 15 residues. The DNA for the CDR3 is TGTGCCAGTAGTACCTCCGGGGGATCTGGAGAGACCCAGTACTTC. This sequence encodes CASSTSGGSGETQYF.

J is TRBJ2-7 and V is TRBV7-2; the match to TRBD2 covers 7 bases. Looked up from germline, CDR1 is SGHTA and CDR2 is FQGNSA. This CDR3 is 15 amino acids long. Losses at the gene ends were 1 base for V and 4 bases for J; bases not matched to a gene: 7. The CDR3 here is CASSLDSGSAYEQYF. As DNA, the CDR3 is TGTGCCAGCAGCTTAGATAGCGGGTCTGCTTACGAGCAGTACTTC.

This clone was picked up one time. The CDR3 reads CASSLGQGSNEKLFF. Here the CDR3 DNA reads TGTGCCAGCAGCTTAGGGCAGGGTTCTAATGAAAAACTGTTTTTT. The chain employs TRBV7-9 and TRBJ1-4; possibly TRBD1 for D (5 bases). Between the trimmed V and J ends, which lost 1 base and 3 bases, there was a span of 9 bases. The CDR3 contains 15 residues. Per germline, CDR1 SEHNR and CDR2 FQNEAQ (reference sequence).

This rearrangement joins TRBV7-8 to TRBJ1-5; 8 positions match TRBD1. Per germline, CDR1 SGHVS and CDR2 FQNEAQ. The CDR3 totals 17 residues. The V gene end was trimmed by 3 bases and the J gene end by 6 bases; junction bases not matched to a gene: 13. The CDR3 here is CASSLVVFQGASQPQHF. The CDR3 nucleotides are TGTGCCAGCAGCTTGGTGGTTTTTCAGGGGGCGAGTCAGCCCCAGCATTTT.

The chain links TRBV5-1 to TRBJ2-5, with TRBD2 as a possible D gene (5 bases). Germline CDR1 SGHRS, CDR2 YFSETQ. Trimming removed 0 bases at V and 5 bases at J, with 11 bases between. This CDR3 region has 14 residues. This chain's CDR3 is CASSLESSRETQYF. The CDR3, as DNA: TGCGCCAGCAGCTTGGAATCTAGCAGGGAGACCCAGTACTTC.

V and J are TRBV4-3 and TRBJ1-4; 10 bases map to TRBD1. V gave up 4 bases and J gave up 3 bases; unmatched junction bases: 5. This CDR3 region has 16 residues. From germline, CDR1 is LGHNA and CDR2 YSLEER. The DNA for the CDR3 is TGCGCCAGCAGCCGACAAGGACAGGGGGCTAATGAAAAACTGTTTTTT. Amino acids: CASSRQGQGANEKLFF.

The chain is built from TRBV7-2 and TRBJ1-2; 7 positions agree with TRBD1. V lost 3 bases to trimming and J lost 4 bases; unmatched junction nucleotides: 8. CDR3 length equals 15 residues. Looked up from germline, CDR1 is SGHTA and CDR2 is FQGNSA. CDR3 region: CASSLGTDSFYGYTF. Written as DNA, the CDR3 is TGTGCCAGCAGCTTGGGGACAGACTCTTTCTATGGCTACACCTTC.